This T cell receptor beta chain was sequenced in a study of blood T cell repertoires in COVID-19. About the research overall: Acute and convalescent COVID-19 specimens originated in the United States, Italy and Spain. Sample material is recorded as cDNA or gDNA derived from T cells, B-cell-depleted T cells, or PBMCs.

Trimming stripped 3 bases from V and 4 bases from J, with 6 bases between. CDR1 ENHRY and CDR2 SYGVKD come from the germline V gene. The CDR3 consists of 12 residues. In the study's own analysis: Amplifying reference gene primers gave estimates of nucleated cell counts. Profiling relied on immunoSEQ multiplex PCR, and the TCRdb table lists in-frame clones only, not all of them. From that table come the V and J calls and clone size; the DNA was used to work out D and trimming. The sample contains approximately 350,000 clones, approximately 88% of which appear only once. This sequence joins TRBV10-3 and TRBJ1-1; D is undetermined. Sequencing input: peripheral blood. The TCR originated in a man aged 40-49 years with acute or convalescent COVID-19. This chain's CDR3 is CAISDRGTEAFF. CDR3 nucleotides: TGTGCCATCAGTGATCGGGGCACTGAAGCTTTCTTT.